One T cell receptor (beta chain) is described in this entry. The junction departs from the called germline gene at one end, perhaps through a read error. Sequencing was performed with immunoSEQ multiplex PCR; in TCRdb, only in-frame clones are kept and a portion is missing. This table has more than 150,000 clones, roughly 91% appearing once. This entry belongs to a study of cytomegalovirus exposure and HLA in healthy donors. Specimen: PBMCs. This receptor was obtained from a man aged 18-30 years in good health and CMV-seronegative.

CDR3 residues: CASSRTTLGGSSSEQYF. CDR3 in DNA: TGTGCCAGCAGCCGAACAACCTTAGGGGGTAGCTCCTCCGAGCAGTACTTC. V is TRBV7-8 and J is TRBJ2-7, with D possibly TRBD1 on 6 matching bases. The CDR3 loop spans 17 amino acids. CDR1 is SGHVS and CDR2 is FQNEAQ in the germline V gene.